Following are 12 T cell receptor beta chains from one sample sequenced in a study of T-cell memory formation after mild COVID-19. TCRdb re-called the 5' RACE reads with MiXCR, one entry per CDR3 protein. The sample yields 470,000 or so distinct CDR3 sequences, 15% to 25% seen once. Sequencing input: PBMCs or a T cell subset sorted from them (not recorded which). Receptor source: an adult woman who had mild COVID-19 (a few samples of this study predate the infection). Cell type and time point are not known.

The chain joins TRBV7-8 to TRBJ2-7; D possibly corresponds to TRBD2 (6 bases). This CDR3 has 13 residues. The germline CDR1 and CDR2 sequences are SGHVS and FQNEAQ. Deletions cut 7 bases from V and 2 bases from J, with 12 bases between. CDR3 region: CASMAGPTYEQYF. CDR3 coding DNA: TGTGCCAGCATGGCGGGGCCGACCTACGAGCAGTACTTC.

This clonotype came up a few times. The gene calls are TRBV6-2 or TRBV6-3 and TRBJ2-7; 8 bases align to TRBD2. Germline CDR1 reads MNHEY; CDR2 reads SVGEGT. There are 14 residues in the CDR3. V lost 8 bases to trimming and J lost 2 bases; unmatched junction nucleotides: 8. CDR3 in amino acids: CASLPGGAAYEQYF. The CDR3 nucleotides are TGTGCCAGCCTTCCCGGGGGGGCCGCCTACGAGCAGTACTTC.

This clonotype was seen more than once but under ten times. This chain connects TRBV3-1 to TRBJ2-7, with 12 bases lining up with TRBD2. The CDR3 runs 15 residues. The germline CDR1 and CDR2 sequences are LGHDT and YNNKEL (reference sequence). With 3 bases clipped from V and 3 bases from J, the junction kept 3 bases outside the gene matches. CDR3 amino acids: CASSQTSGGYYEQYF. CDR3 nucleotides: TGTGCCAGCAGCCAGACTAGCGGGGGATACTACGAGCAGTACTTC.

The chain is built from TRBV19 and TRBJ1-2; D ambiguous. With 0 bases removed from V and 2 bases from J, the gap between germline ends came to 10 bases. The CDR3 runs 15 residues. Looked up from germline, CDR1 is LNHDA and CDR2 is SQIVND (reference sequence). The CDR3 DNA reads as TGTGCCAGTAGTATAGAAGGCCAAGGAAACTATGGCTACACCTTC. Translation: CASSIEGQGNYGYTF.

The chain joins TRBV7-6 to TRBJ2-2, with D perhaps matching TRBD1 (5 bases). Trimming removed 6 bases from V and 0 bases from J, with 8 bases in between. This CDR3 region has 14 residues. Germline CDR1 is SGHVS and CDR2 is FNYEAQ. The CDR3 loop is CASRKTANTGELFF. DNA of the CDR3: TGTGCCAGCAGGAAGACAGCGAACACCGGGGAGCTGTTTTTT.

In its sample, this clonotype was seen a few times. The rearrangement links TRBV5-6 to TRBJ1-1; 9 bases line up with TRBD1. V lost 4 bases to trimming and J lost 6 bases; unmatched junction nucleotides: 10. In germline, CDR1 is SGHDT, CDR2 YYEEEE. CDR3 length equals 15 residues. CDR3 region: CASSEGGTGYPEAFF. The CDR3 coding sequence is TGTGCCAGCAGCGAGGGGGGGACAGGGTATCCTGAAGCTTTCTTT.

CDR3 DNA: TGTGCCAGCAGCTTAAGAGGGGGAGCGGGGAGCTCCTACAATGAGCAGTTCTTC. This codes for CASSLRGGAGSSYNEQFF. The chain employs TRBV7-3 and TRBJ2-1, with D tentatively TRBD2 (7 bases). V lost 1 base to trimming and J lost 0 bases, with 16 bases between them. Germline values: CDR1 SGHTA, CDR2 FQGTGA. CDR3 length: 18 amino acids.

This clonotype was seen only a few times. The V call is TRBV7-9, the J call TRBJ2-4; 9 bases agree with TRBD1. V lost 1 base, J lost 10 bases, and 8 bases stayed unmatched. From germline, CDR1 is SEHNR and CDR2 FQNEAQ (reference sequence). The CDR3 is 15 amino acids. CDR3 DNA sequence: TGTGCCAGCAGCTTAGTGTCCGGGACAGGGAGGATTCAGTACTTC. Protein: CASSLVSGTGRIQYF.

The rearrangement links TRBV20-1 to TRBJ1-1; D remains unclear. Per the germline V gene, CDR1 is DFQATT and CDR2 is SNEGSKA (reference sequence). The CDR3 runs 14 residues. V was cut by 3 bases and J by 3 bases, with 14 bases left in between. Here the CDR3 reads CSARVAARHTEAFF. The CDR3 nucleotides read TGCAGTGCTAGGGTGGCAGCTCGTCACACTGAAGCTTTCTTT.

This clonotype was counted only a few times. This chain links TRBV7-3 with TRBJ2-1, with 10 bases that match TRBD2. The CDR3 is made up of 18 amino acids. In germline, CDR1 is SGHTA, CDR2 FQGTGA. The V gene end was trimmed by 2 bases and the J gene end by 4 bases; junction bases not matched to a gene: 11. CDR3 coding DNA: TGTGCCAGCAGCTTAGGGGGCCTCGAGCGGGAGGGGTACAATGAGCAGTTCTTC. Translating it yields CASSLGGLEREGYNEQFF.

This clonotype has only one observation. This CDR3 is CASSFLISYEQYF. CDR3 DNA sequence: TGTGCCAGCAGCTTTTTAATCTCCTACGAGCAGTACTTC. The chain links TRBV7-9 to TRBJ2-7; D is unclear. Germline V gene lookup returns CDR1 SEHNR and CDR2 FQNEAQ (reference sequence). This CDR3 has 13 amino acids. Trimming left V 3 bases short and J 0 bases short, with 6 bases between.

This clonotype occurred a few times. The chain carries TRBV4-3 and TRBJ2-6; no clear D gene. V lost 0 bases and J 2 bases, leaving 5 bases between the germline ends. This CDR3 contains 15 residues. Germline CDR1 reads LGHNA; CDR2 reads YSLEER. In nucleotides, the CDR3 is TGCGCCAGCAGCCAAGATTACCCTGGGGCCAACGTCCTGACTTTC. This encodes CASSQDYPGANVLTF.